This passage covers 18 T cell receptor beta chains from one sample sequenced in a study of blood T cells in healthy people across ages. Combining a sample-barcoded 5' primer with a J-beta primer mix, a second PCR ran for about 7 to 12 cycles. TCRdb independently ran MiXCR on the 5' RACE reads; one entry per CDR3 protein. The data contain about 2 million distinct CDR3 sequences, around half of them seen just once; the ten biggest clones take up more than 2%. Sequenced material: blood. These receptors were obtained from a woman aged 40 to 50 in good health.

The CDR3 region is CASAPGGSGLNGYTF. CDR3 in DNA: TGTGCCAGCGCCCCGGGCGGGAGCGGGCTTAATGGCTACACCTTC. This sequence joins TRBV7-9 and TRBJ1-2, with no clear D. The CDR3 contains 15 residues. Germline loops: CDR1 SEHNR, CDR2 FQNEAQ (reference sequence). V lost 8 bases and J 6 bases, leaving 22 bases between the germline ends.

As regards this clonotype: Mismatch with germline at one junction end may stem from a read error. The rearrangement joins TRBV29-1 to TRBJ2-7; no clear D. CDR1 SQVTM and CDR2 ANQGSEA come from the germline V gene. This CDR3 is 13 amino acids long. The CDR3 nucleotides read TGCAGCGGTGAAGGGCAGACGGCCTACGAGCAGTACTTC. This translates into CSGEGQTAYEQYF.

In this sample, this clonotype turned up once. This chain connects TRBV4-1 to TRBJ2-1; D is unclear. V lost 4 bases to trimming and J lost 5 bases, with 15 bases between them. Germline CDR1 is MGHRA and CDR2 is YSYEKL. This CDR3 has 15 residues. The CDR3, as DNA: TGCGCCAGCAGCCCCACTTTTCATTCCCACAATGAGCAGTTCTTC. It encodes CASSPTFHSHNEQFF.

The chain has TRBV6-2 or TRBV6-3 and TRBJ2-1, with D unresolved. Trimming cost V 9 bases and J 0 bases, with 12 bases left between them. Germline lookup yields CDR1 MNHEY and CDR2 SVGEGT. CDR3 length equals 14 residues. The CDR3 loop is CASTPSPSYNEQFF. The CDR3 nucleotides are TGTGCCAGTACTCCCTCCCCCTCCTACAATGAGCAGTTCTTC.

The rearrangement uses TRBV28 and TRBJ1-4, with D unclear. V was shortened by 5 bases and J by 11 bases, with 21 bases between the two germline ends. Germline-derived CDR1 and CDR2 are MDHEN and SYDVKM. This CDR3 comprises 15 residues. The CDR3 DNA reads as TGTGCCAGCAGTCTTGACGGCCTGGGCGATCGGAAACTGTTTTTT. Translated, it gives CASSLDGLGDRKLFF.

The rearrangement uses TRBV6-2 or TRBV6-3 and TRBJ2-7; D is undetermined. V lost 10 bases, J lost 4 bases, and 11 bases lay in between. The length of the CDR3 is 11 residues. Per the germline V gene, CDR1 is MNHEY and CDR2 is SVGEGT. Written as DNA, the CDR3 is TGTGCCACCTCTGTTTCTTACGAGCAGTACTTC. Translation gives CATSVSYEQYF.

This clonotype was seen more than once but under ten times. The chain is built from TRBV3-1 and TRBJ2-5; D is possibly TRBD2 (5 bases). The CDR3 totals 15 residues. Trimming cost V 1 base and J 6 bases, with 15 bases left between them. CDR1 is LGHDT, CDR2 YNNKEL, per germline (reference sequence). Here the CDR3 reads CASSQVQAGGQTQYF. CDR3 bases: TGTGCCAGCAGCCAAGTTCAGGCGGGCGGTCAGACCCAGTACTTC.

The V and J genes are TRBV27 and TRBJ1-6; D remains unclear. Germline values: CDR1 MNHEY, CDR2 SMNVEV (reference sequence). With 5 bases removed from V and 5 bases from J, the gap between germline ends came to 10 bases. The CDR3 contains 14 residues. The CDR3 bases are TGTGCCAGCAGTGCGACCCGGAATAATTCACCCCTCCACTTT. Protein: CASSATRNNSPLHF.

The chain couples TRBV28 to TRBJ2-7; the match to TRBD1 covers 8 bases. CDR1 is MDHEN, CDR2 SYDVKM, per germline. The length of the CDR3 is 14 residues. V lost 4 bases and J lost 5; bases outside the gene matches: 7. This CDR3 reads CASSWIPGGNEQYF. CDR3 in DNA: TGTGCCAGCAGTTGGATTCCAGGGGGCAACGAGCAGTACTTC.

The V gene is TRBV6-6, the J gene TRBJ2-5; D may be TRBD2 (5 bases). Germline assignment: CDR1 MNHNY and CDR2 SVGAGI (reference sequence). The CDR3 is 15 residues long. V was cut by 2 bases and J by 4 bases, with 14 bases left in between. The CDR3, as DNA: TGTGCCAGCAGTTACCCGGGGTCGGCCCGAGAGACCCAGTACTTC. Its translation is CASSYPGSARETQYF.

Remarks on this clonotype: Mismatch with germline at one junction end may stem from a read error. This chain uses TRBV28 with TRBJ2-5; a possible D gene is TRBD2 (6 bases). The CDR3 is 16 residues long. Germline V gene data show CDR1 as MDHEN and CDR2 as SYDVKM. CDR3 nucleotide sequence: TGTGCCAGCAATCCAGAGGAGGATCTCCCCCGGGAGACTCAGTACTTC. Encoded protein: CASNPEEDLPRETQYF.

This clonotype has more than one count but fewer than ten. The gene calls are TRBV28 and TRBJ2-2, with 10 bases that match TRBD1. Germline lookup yields CDR1 MDHEN and CDR2 SYDVKM. J was trimmed by 5 bases and V by 5 bases; bases with no gene match: 11. This CDR3 contains 17 residues. The CDR3 sequence is CASSARLPGQGTGELFF. DNA of the CDR3: TGTGCCAGCAGTGCCCGACTCCCGGGACAGGGGACCGGGGAGCTGTTTTTT.

V usage is TRBV5-1 and J usage is TRBJ1-6; no clear D gene. Germline loops: CDR1 SGHRS, CDR2 YFSETQ. The CDR3 contains 16 residues. Trimming shortened V by 2 bases and J by 5 bases, and 14 bases separated the two germline ends. The CDR3 coding sequence is TGCGCCAGCAGCTTATCCGGTGGTCCGAATAATTCACCCCTCCACTTT. Protein product: CASSLSGGPNNSPLHF.

This clonotype was counted only a few times. This rearrangement joins TRBV3-1 to TRBJ2-3; 11 nucleotides match TRBD2. Unmatched junction bases numbered 6, after V lost 2 bases and J lost 2 bases. In germline, CDR1 is LGHDT, CDR2 YNNKEL (reference sequence). The CDR3 consists of 17 residues. DNA of the CDR3: TGTGCCAGCAGCCAATCGCCTAGCGGGGGGTACACAGATACGCAGTATTTT. It yields the protein CASSQSPSGGYTDTQYF.

This chain joins TRBV6-2 or TRBV6-3 and TRBJ2-4; 8 bases agree with TRBD2. The J call may be mistaken, given a closer DNA end match to TRBJ2-7. The CDR3 totals 15 residues. In germline, CDR1 is MNHEY, CDR2 SVGEGT. The CDR3 DNA reads TGTGCCAGCAGCTCCCTCGGCGGGGGGACTTACGAGCAGTACTTC. The encoded protein is CASSSLGGGTYEQYF.

This rearrangement joins TRBV5-1 to TRBJ2-7; 11 bases are shared with TRBD2. Germline lookup yields CDR1 SGHRS and CDR2 YFSETQ. CDR3 length: 16 amino acids. J was trimmed by 3 bases and V by 4 bases; bases with no gene match: 9. The CDR3 here is CASSLTTSGVNYEQYF. In DNA, the CDR3 is TGCGCCAGCAGCCTTACGACTAGCGGGGTTAACTACGAGCAGTACTTC.

The chain joins TRBV29-1 to TRBJ2-5, with 11 bases identical to TRBD1. The J call may be faulty, since TRBJ2-7 better matches the DNA end. Germline V lookup: CDR1 SQVTM, CDR2 ANQGSEA. The CDR3 contains 13 residues. CDR3 protein: CSVELDRGPEQYF. Written as DNA, the CDR3 is TGCAGCGTCGAATTGGACAGGGGGCCCGAGCAGTACTTC.

This sequence joins TRBV9 and TRBJ2-1; 12 nucleotides match TRBD2. CDR3 size: 17 residues. V trimming: 0 bases; J trimming: 6 bases; junction bases outside the gene matches: 7. CDR1 is SGDLS, CDR2 YYNGEE, per germline. CDR3: CASSVVGRLAGANEQFF. The DNA for the CDR3 is TGTGCCAGCAGCGTAGTGGGTCGACTAGCGGGGGCCAATGAGCAGTTCTTC.